The 10 T cell receptor beta chains below were found in one sample sequenced in a study of blood T cells in healthy people across ages. Through a sample-barcoded 5' primer and a J-beta primer mix, a second PCR was run for roughly 6 to 12 cycles. TCRdb ran MiXCR on the 5' RACE reads and lists one entry per CDR3 protein. The table lists 1.5 million to 2 million distinct CDR3 sequences, 28% of them singletons, with about 7.7% in the top ten. The sample comprised blood. The receptors originated from a woman aged 30 to 39 in good health.

The gene calls are TRBV20-1 and TRBJ2-5; D assignment may be TRBD1 or TRBD2 (5 bases each). In germline, CDR1 is DFQATT, CDR2 SNEGSKA (reference sequence). V was shortened by 5 bases and J by 7 bases, with 17 bases between the two germline ends. This CDR3 comprises 13 residues. The CDR3 DNA sequence: TGCAGTGCTGGGACGGGTCCGGGGAGGACCCAGTACTTC. Translated: CSAGTGPGRTQYF.

Points on this clonotype: Without the conserved terminal phenylalanine or tryptophan, this CDR3 likely stems from a read error. This chain joins TRBV20-1 and TRBJ2-7; 10 nucleotides agree with TRBD2. CDR3 size: 14 residues. After removal of 1 base from V and 5 bases from J, the junction contained 5 bases not matched to a gene. The V gene's germline CDR1 is DFQATT and CDR2 SNEGSKA (reference sequence). The CDR3 loop reads CSARVGLASHEQYL. CDR3 in DNA: TGCAGTGCTAGAGTGGGACTAGCGTCCCACGAGCAGTACTTA.

The V gene is TRBV20-1, the J gene TRBJ1-5; tentatively, D is TRBD1 (5 bases). The V and J ends lost 3 bases and 2 bases respectively, with 14 bases between them. This CDR3 is 15 amino acids long. From germline, CDR1 is DFQATT and CDR2 SNEGSKA (reference sequence). The CDR3 nucleotides are TGCAGTGCTAGTCCCGGGGGGTTAGGCAATCAGCCCCAGCATTTT. It encodes CSASPGGLGNQPQHF.

A single count supports this clonotype. The CDR3 DNA is TGTGCCAGCAGCTTAGACTTCGGCGGGGGGAGTACAGATACGCAGTATTTT. Its protein is CASSLDFGGGSTDTQYF. V and J are TRBV7-6 and TRBJ2-3, with 8 bases fitting TRBD2. This CDR3 comprises 17 residues. In germline, CDR1 is SGHVS, CDR2 FNYEAQ. Unmatched junction bases numbered 9, after V lost 1 base and J lost 3 bases.

The chain uses TRBV28 and TRBJ2-5; TRBD1 agrees at 8 bases. The CDR3 loop spans 14 amino acids. J was trimmed by 5 bases and V by 7 bases; bases with no gene match: 9. Looked up from germline, CDR1 is MDHEN and CDR2 is SYDVKM. The CDR3 DNA follows: TGTGCCAGCACTGAGGGACAGGCGGGCGAGACCCAGTACTTC. It codes for CASTEGQAGETQYF.

This clonotype was recorded a few times. The chain has TRBV6-5 and TRBJ2-5, with TRBD1 as a possible D gene (5 bases). The DNA end is more similar to TRBJ2-7, so the J call may be wrong. The germline V gene has CDR1 MNHEY and CDR2 SVGAGI. The CDR3 covers 15 residues. As DNA, the CDR3 is TGTGCCAGCAGTTACTCGAGCCAGGGTCGCGGCGAGCAGTACTTC. Residues: CASSYSSQGRGEQYF.

The rearrangement uses TRBV9 and TRBJ2-1; tentative D call: TRBD1 (6 bases). Germline V gives CDR1 SGDLS, CDR2 YYNGEE. This CDR3 comprises 13 residues. The germline V and J ends were trimmed by 3 bases and 6 bases, with 10 bases remaining between them. The DNA for the CDR3 is TGTGCCAGCAGCGGGGACATGGGCAATGAGCAGTTCTTC. Translated: CASSGDMGNEQFF.

This clonotype has at least ten counts. The V and J genes are TRBV5-1 and TRBJ2-7, with 13 bases fitting TRBD2. The CDR3 extends over 17 amino acids. V dropped 0 bases and J dropped 2; count of bases not matched to a gene: 5. Germline V gene sequence: CDR1 SGHRS, CDR2 YFSETQ. For the CDR3, the DNA is TGCGCCAGCAGCTTGGGGGGACTAGCGGGACCAGCCTACGAGCAGTACTTC. This codes for CASSLGGLAGPAYEQYF.

The sample holds many counts of this clonotype. J is TRBJ2-3 and V is TRBV20-1, with TRBD2 matching 9 bases. From germline, CDR1 is DFQATT and CDR2 SNEGSKA (reference sequence). The CDR3 sequence is 15 residues long. J was trimmed by 5 bases and V by 5 bases; bases with no gene match: 11. The CDR3 sequence is CSAPLAGSFGDTQYF. The DNA of the CDR3 is TGCAGTGCTCCCCTAGCGGGGTCCTTCGGAGATACGCAGTATTTT.

This clonotype was observed a few times. The gene calls are TRBV4-3 and TRBJ2-1; D is possibly TRBD1 or TRBD2 (6 bases each). Germline assignment: CDR1 LGHNA and CDR2 YSLEER. V lost 0 bases, J lost 2 bases, and 8 bases lay in between. This CDR3 spans 15 amino acids. The CDR3 loop is CASSQDGGPYNEQFF. DNA of the CDR3: TGCGCCAGCAGCCAAGATGGGGGGCCCTACAATGAGCAGTTCTTC.